The T cell receptor beta chain under discussion was sequenced for a study of T-cell reconstitution after alpha-beta-depleted transplantation in children. This clonotype was seen at least ten times. Its antigen is unknown. General study findings and limits: Several hundred expanded graft clones reportedly supplied alpha-beta T cells about two months after transplant. The study traced high day-60 TCRbeta diversity in some patients to surviving recipient T cells and thymic progenitors.

Unique molecular identifiers were incorporated during preparation of the TCRbeta library. MiXCR, run by TCRdb on the PCR reads, gives a single entry per CDR3 protein. The data contain about 260,000 distinct CDR3 sequences, 7.5% to 9.5% of them seen just once; the ten biggest clones take up roughly 6%. This sequence originates from a male patient under 18 who had a stem cell transplant for acute lymphoblastic leukemia, so the T cells may come from the graft donor. Sequenced here: PBMCs, mostly from graft donor cells, sampled 180 days after TCRalphabeta/CD19-depleted stem cell transplant.

The chain's CDR3 is CASSFGSAGQETQYF. CDR3 DNA: TGTGCCAGCAGCTTCGGGTCGGCGGGTCAAGAGACCCAGTACTTC. This sequence joins TRBV5-6 and TRBJ2-5; possibly TRBD2 for D (5 bases). V was trimmed by 2 bases and J by 2 bases, leaving 13 bases between them. This CDR3 spans 15 amino acids. Per the germline V gene, CDR1 is SGHDT and CDR2 is YYEEEE.